The rows below give T cell receptor beta chains drawn from one sample of a study of PD-1 blockade in classical Hodgkin lymphoma. Repertoires were generated with immunoSEQ multiplex PCR, while TCRdb's copy carries only in-frame clones and drops some. The sample lists more than 30,000 clones; about 88% were seen once. Source material: CD4+ T cells from blood. The receptor source for this set is a human donor with classical Hodgkin lymphoma. Each CDR3 is given with its conserved first and last residue. Fields, in order: D gene, clone size, CDR3 length, V gene, J gene, CDR3 DNA, CDR3 protein. A D gene is named only where the DNA matches it firmly. Size is omitted from some rows. Given values are once, few, many or a class for expanded clones.

NA,NA,11,TRBV12-5,TRBJ1-1,TGTGCTAGTGGTTTGGAGGGAGAAGCTTTCTTT,CASGLEGEAFF
TRBD1,NA,15,TRBV5-6,TRBJ1-2,TGTGCCAGCAGCGCTCCCGGGACAGGGGCGGCAGGCTACACCTTC,CASSAPGTGAAGYTF
TRBD1,few,14,TRBV6-4,TRBJ2-1,TGTGCCAGCAGTTCGGACAGGGCGGGCAATGAGCAGTTCTTC,CASSSDRAGNEQFF
NA,NA,15,TRBV9,TRBJ1-4,TGTGCCAGCAGCGTATCGGCCCAGACGAGGGGAGAACTGTTTTTT,CASSVSAQTRGELFF
NA,NA,12,TRBV5-6,TRBJ1-2,TGTGCCAGCAGCTTGGCTAACGGTGGCTACACCTTC,CASSLANGGYTF
NA,NA,16,TRBV7-8,TRBJ2-7,TGTGCCAGCAGCTCCCTCGCGACAGGTTCGCAGGACGAGCAGTACTTC,CASSSLATGSQDEQYF
TRBD1,NA,16,TRBV5-5,TRBJ2-6,TGTGCCAGCAGCTTACAGGGGGACTCTGGGGCCAACGTCCTGACTTTC,CASSLQGDSGANVLTF
NA,NA,16,TRBV15,TRBJ1-3,TGTGCCACCAGCAGAGACAGGACGAGCTCTGGAAACACCATATATTTT,CATSRDRTSSGNTIYF
TRBD1,NA,14,TRBV27,TRBJ1-4,TGTGCCAGCAGTTCAGGGGGAAGGAGGGGAAAACTGTTTTTT,CASSSGGRRGKLFF
TRBD1,NA,14,TRBV7-8,TRBJ1-1,TGTGCCAGCAGCCTCTGGGTCCAGGGGGCTGAAGCTTTCTTT,CASSLWVQGAEAFF
TRBD2,NA,16,TRBV28,TRBJ2-5,TGTGCCAGCAGTTCGTCTAGCGGGAGAGGGTGGGAGACCCAGTACTTC,CASSSSSGRGWETQYF
NA,NA,13,TRBV5-4,TRBJ1-2,TGTGCCAGCAGCTTACCCGACGCGCATGGCTACACCTTC,CASSLPDAHGYTF
NA,NA,15,TRBV28,TRBJ1-1,TGTGCCAGCAGTTCCTATCGGGGGGGTCGAACTGAAGCTTTCTTT,CASSSYRGGRTEAFF
TRBD1,NA,17,TRBV7-9,TRBJ2-3,TGTGCCAGCAGCCACGGGGACAGGCGGATTAGCACAGATACGCAGTATTTT,CASSHGDRRISTDTQYF
NA,NA,17,TRBV5-1,TRBJ2-1,TGCGCCAGCAGCCCACGTATACAGACGGCGGGAATCAATGAGCAGTTCTTC,CASSPRIQTAGINEQFF
NA,NA,16,TRBV19,TRBJ2-5,TGTGCCAGTAGTATAGTCGGAGGGTTAAGGGAAGAGACCCAGTACTTC,CASSIVGGLREETQYF
TRBD2,once,17,TRBV7-9,TRBJ2-3,TGTGCCGGCCGGGAGGAATTTAGCGGTACTGGCACAGATACGCAGTATTTT,CAGREEFSGTGTDTQYF
NA,once,16,TRBV5-1,TRBJ2-3,TGCGCCAGCAGTCGTCTTGCGGGAACCTCCACAGATACGCAGTATTTT,CASSRLAGTSTDTQYF
TRBD2,NA,15,TRBV5-1,TRBJ2-2,TGCGCCAGCAGCTTACCGGGACTAGCAACCGGGGAGCTGTTTTTT,CASSLPGLATGELFF
TRBD2,NA,15,TRBV5-1,TRBJ2-1,TGCGCCGATAAAGGTTTAGCGGGAGGGCCCGATGAGCAGTTCTTC,CADKGLAGGPDEQFF
NA,NA,20,TRBV2,TRBJ2-3,TGTGCCAGCAGTGAAGGTAACCCCTGGTTCCGGGCAGTCAGCACAGATACGCAGTATTTT,CASSEGNPWFRAVSTDTQYF
NA,NA,15,TRBV9,TRBJ1-5,TGTGCCAGCAGCGTAGGGTCGATTAGCAATCAGCCCCAGCATTTT,CASSVGSISNQPQHF
TRBD1,NA,13,TRBV10-2,TRBJ1-1,TGCGCCAGCAGAAGTCAGGGGGCATCTGAAGCTTTCTTT,CASRSQGASEAFF
NA,NA,17,TRBV7-8,TRBJ1-3,TGTGCCAGCAGCCCTATGACAGCAACTTTCTCTGGAAACACCATATATTTT,CASSPMTATFSGNTIYF
NA,NA,13,TRBV6-4,TRBJ2-1,TGTGCCAGCAGTGAGACAGCTTACAATGAGCAGTTCTTC,CASSETAYNEQFF
NA,NA,12,TRBV28,TRBJ2-3,TGTGCCAGCAGCTTTCACAGAGATACGCAGTATTTT,CASSFHRDTQYF